One TCR beta chain is described in this entry. Its antigen is not identified. The source of about 2 micrograms of genomic DNA for TCR beta libraries was cryopreserved PBMCs. This record comes from a study of cytotoxic CD8 clonotypes in ibrutinib-treated CLL. Across the whole study: Researchers reported over nine relapsed/refractory and some 14 treatment-naive patients, 17 of them IGHV unmutated. Points from the study as a whole: There were differences in sampling times between sustained-remission and progressing patients.

Germline CDR1 SGHRS, CDR2 YFSETQ. The CDR3 has 15 amino acids. Trimming removed 0 bases from V and 2 bases from J; junction bases left unmatched: 4. Profiled with immunoSEQ multiplex PCR; TCRdb holds only in-frame clones, not every one. The sample holds approximately 45,000 clones, less than 70% seen once. The sequence derives from a human donor with chronic lymphocytic leukemia. The genes are TRBV5-1 and TRBJ2-5; 7 bases match TRBD2. The source was PBMCs, collected after 12 months of ibrutinib treatment. The CDR3 loop is CASSLAPGGQETQYF. The CDR3 DNA reads as TGCGCCAGCAGCTTGGCTCCGGGGGGACAAGAGACCCAGTACTTC.